One sample yielded the 6 T cell receptor beta chains listed below, sequenced in a study of beta chain features in type 1 diabetes. Expressed TCRB transcripts were sequenced, since all the RNA that had been isolated was reverse transcribed. Profiling relied on immunoSEQ multiplex PCR, and the TCRdb table lists in-frame clones only, not all of them. Of nearly 250,000 clones detected, around an eighth appear once; the ten largest clones hold about 0.026%. Sequences were obtained from naive CD4+ T cells from blood. Receptors were obtained from a middle-aged woman in good health.

The sample holds a few counts of this clone. The chain uses TRBV7-2 and TRBJ2-7; tentative D call: TRBD2 (5 bases). This CDR3 comprises 11 residues. Trimming shortened V by 9 bases and J by 3 bases, and 9 bases separated the two germline ends. Germline loops: CDR1 SGHTA, CDR2 FQGNSA. CDR3 region: CASAAGYEQYF. The CDR3 coding sequence is TGTGCCAGTGCGGCGGGCTACGAGCAGTACTTC.

In this sample, this clone turned up a few times. The genes are TRBV18 and TRBJ1-1; unclear D gene. CDR1 and CDR2 (germline): KGHSH, LQKENI. V gave up 6 bases and J gave up 0 bases, with 11 bases separating them. The CDR3 has 14 amino acids. CDR3 loop: CASSPLDLNTEAFF. CDR3 DNA sequence: TGTGCCAGCTCCCCCTTGGACTTGAACACTGAAGCTTTCTTT.

This chain links TRBV9 with TRBJ2-7; 10 nucleotides align to TRBD2. Germline V gene lookup returns CDR1 SGDLS and CDR2 YYNGEE. The CDR3 is 15 amino acids. J lost 3 bases, V lost 4 bases, and 7 bases had no gene match. Here the CDR3 reads CASSYSGGALYEQYF. For the CDR3, the DNA is TGTGCCAGCAGCTACAGCGGGGGGGCTCTCTACGAGCAGTACTTC. Full variable domain (remainder filled in from reference TRBV9 and TRBJ2-7): DSGVTQTPKHLITATGQRVTLRCSPRSGDLSVYWYQQSLDQGLQFLIQYYNGEERAKGNILERFSAQQFPDLHSELNLSSLELGDSALYFCASSYSGGALYEQYFGPGTRLTVT.

This clone was seen once. The chain combines TRBV27 with TRBJ2-7, with a possible D match to TRBD2 (7 bases). CDR1 and CDR2 (germline): MNHEY, SMNVEV (reference sequence). The CDR3 runs 15 residues. Trimming removed 5 bases from V and 5 bases from J, with 19 bases in between. The CDR3 sequence is CASSLRGGGVDEQYF. CDR3 in DNA: TGTGCCAGCAGTCTTAGGGGAGGGGGGGTCGACGAGCAGTACTTC.

The chain uses TRBV7-9 and TRBJ2-7, with 10 bases identical to TRBD2. Germline values: CDR1 SEHNR, CDR2 FQNEAQ (reference sequence). Trimming cost V 4 bases and J 3 bases; bases outside gene matches: 12. The CDR3 is made up of 17 amino acids. This CDR3 reads CASSSLRSGTSVYEQYF. As DNA, the CDR3 is TGTGCCAGCAGCTCCCTTCGCTCCGGGACTAGCGTCTACGAGCAGTACTTC.

As regards this clone: One junction end disagrees with the germline gene, perhaps due to a read error. The same CDR3 also results from other DNA sequences found in this sample. The chain is built from TRBV2 and TRBJ2-3; D is possibly TRBD2 (6 bases). CDR3 length: 13 residues. Germline assignment: CDR1 SNHLY and CDR2 FYNNEI. The CDR3 loop is CASSADYTDTQYF. The CDR3 DNA reads as TGCGCCAGCAGTGCGGACTACACAGATACGCAGTATTTT.